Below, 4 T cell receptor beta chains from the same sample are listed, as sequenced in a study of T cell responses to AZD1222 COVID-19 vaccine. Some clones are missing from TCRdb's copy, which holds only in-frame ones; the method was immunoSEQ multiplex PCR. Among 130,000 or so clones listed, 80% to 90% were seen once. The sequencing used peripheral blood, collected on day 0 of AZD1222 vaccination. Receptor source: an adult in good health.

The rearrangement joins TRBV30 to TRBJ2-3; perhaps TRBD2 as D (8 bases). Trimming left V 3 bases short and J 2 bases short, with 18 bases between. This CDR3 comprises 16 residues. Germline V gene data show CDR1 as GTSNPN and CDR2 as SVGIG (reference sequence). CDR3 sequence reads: CAWSRGSGRITDTQYF. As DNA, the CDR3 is TGTGCCTGGAGCAGGGGGAGCGGGAGAATCACAGATACGCAGTATTTT.

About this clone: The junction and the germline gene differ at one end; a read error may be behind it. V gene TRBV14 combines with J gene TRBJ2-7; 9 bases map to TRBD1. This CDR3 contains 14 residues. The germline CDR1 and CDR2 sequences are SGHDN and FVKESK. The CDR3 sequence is CASSSGTGRSLRSF. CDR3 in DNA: TGTGCCAGCAGCTCCGGGACAGGGCGTTCCCTACGGAGCTTC.

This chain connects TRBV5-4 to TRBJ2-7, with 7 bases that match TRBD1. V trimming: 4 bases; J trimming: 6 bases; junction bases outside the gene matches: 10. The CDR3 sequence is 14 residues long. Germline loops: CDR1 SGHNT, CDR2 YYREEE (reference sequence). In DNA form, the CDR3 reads TGTGCCAGCAGCCCCCCCCGGACAGGCAGCGAGCAGTACTTC. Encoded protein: CASSPPRTGSEQYF. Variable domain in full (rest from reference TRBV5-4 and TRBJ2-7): ETGVTQSPTHLIKTRGQQVTLRCSSQSGHNTVSWYQQALGQGPQFIFQYYREEENGRGNFPPRFSGLQFPNYSSELNVNALELDDSALYLCASSPPRTGSEQYFGPGTRLTVT.

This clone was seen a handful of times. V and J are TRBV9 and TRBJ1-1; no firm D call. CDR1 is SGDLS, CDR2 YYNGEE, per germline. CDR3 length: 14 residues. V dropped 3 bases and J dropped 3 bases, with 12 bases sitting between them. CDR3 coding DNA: TGTGCCAGCAGCGCAAAACCAGCCGACACTGAAGCTTTCTTT. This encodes CASSAKPADTEAFF.